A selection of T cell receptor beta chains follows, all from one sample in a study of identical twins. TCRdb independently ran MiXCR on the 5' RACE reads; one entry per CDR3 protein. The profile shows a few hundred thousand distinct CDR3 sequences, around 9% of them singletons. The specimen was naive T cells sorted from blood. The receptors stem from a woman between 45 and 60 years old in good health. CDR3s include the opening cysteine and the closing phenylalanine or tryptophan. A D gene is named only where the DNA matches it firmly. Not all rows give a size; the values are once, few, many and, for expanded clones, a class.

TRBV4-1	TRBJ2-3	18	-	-	TGCGCCAGCAGCCAAGATGACGGCACCCGCCGGATAGGATATACGCAGTATTTT	CASSQDDGTRRIGYTQYF
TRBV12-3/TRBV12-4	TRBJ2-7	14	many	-	TGTGCCAGCAGTTCCTACCGACAGGTTTACGAGCAGTACTTC	CASSSYRQVYEQYF
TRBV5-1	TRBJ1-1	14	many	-	TGCGCCAGCTGTTCGGGATACGAGAACACTGAAGCTTTCTTT	CASCSGYENTEAFF
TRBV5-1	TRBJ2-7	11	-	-	TGCGCCAGCAGCGGGGACTTTGAGCAGTACTTC	CASSGDFEQYF
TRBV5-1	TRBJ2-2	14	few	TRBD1	TGCGCCAGCAGCGGAGGACAGGTTACCGGGGAGCTGTTTTTT	CASSGGQVTGELFF
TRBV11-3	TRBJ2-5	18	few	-	TGTGCCAGCAGCTTACCCCCTTGGGCCAGGTCGGACCAAGAGACCCAGTACTTC	CASSLPPWARSDQETQYF
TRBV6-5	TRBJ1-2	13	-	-	TGTGCCAGCAGTTACGGGCAGATGTATGGCTACACCTTC	CASSYGQMYGYTF
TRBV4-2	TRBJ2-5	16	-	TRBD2	TGTGCCAGCAGCCAAGTCCTAGCGGGAGGGGTGGAGACCCAGTACTTC	CASSQVLAGGVETQYF
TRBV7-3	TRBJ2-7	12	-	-	TGTGCCAGCAGCTCAATGGGCCTGGAGCAGTACTTC	CASSSMGLEQYF
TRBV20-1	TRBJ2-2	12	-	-	TGCAGTGCTAGATACTACACCGGGGAGCTGTTTTTT	CSARYYTGELFF
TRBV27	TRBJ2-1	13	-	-	TGTGCCAGCGGTCTTCGGACCTACAATGAGCAGTTCTTC	CASGLRTYNEQFF
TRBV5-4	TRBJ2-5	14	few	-	TGTGCCAGCAGCTTGGTGGGGGGCGATGAGACCCAGTACTTC	CASSLVGGDETQYF
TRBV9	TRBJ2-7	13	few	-	TGTGCCAGCAGTAAGACGGTTACTCACGAGCAGTACTTC	CASSKTVTHEQYF
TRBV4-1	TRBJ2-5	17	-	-	TGCGCCAGCAGCCAAGGCCCTCCAGGGGAATTACAAGAGACCCAGTACTTC	CASSQGPPGELQETQYF
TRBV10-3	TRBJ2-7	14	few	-	TGTGCCATCAGTGAGTCGATCTTAGGTCGGGAGCAGTACTTC	CAISESILGREQYF
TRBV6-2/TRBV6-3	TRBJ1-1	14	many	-	TGTGCCAGCAGGTTGAGGGGTTGGAACACTGAAGCTTTCTTT	CASRLRGWNTEAFF
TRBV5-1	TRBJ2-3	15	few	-	TGCGCCAGCAGCTTCCGGGAGTCTCGCACAGATACGCAGTATTTT	CASSFRESRTDTQYF
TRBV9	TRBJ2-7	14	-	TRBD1	TGTGCCAGCAGCGTCGGACAGGGGGTCCCCGAGCAGTACTTC	CASSVGQGVPEQYF
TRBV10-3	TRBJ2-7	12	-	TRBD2	TGTGCCATCCGCGGGGGAGCTAGCGAGCAGTACTTC	CAIRGGASEQYF
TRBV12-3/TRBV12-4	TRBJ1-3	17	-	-	TGTGCCAGCAGTTTGAGCATGGACGGAAGCTCTGGAAACACCATATATTTT	CASSLSMDGSSGNTIYF
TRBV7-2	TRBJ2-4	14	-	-	TGTGCCAGCAGCTTAGAAGTCAGGGAGGACATTCAGTACTTC	CASSLEVREDIQYF
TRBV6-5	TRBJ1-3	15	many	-	TGTGCCAGCAGTTACTCGGGGAGTACTGGAAACACCATATATTTT	CASSYSGSTGNTIYF
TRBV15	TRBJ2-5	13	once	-	TGTGCCACCAGCAGGGTTTTCGAAGAGACCCAGTACTTC	CATSRVFEETQYF
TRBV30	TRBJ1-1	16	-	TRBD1	TGTGCCTGGAGTTCCTACGCCGGGACAGGGTCCACTGAAGCTTTCTTT	CAWSSYAGTGSTEAFF
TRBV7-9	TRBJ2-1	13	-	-	TGTGCCAGCAGCTTGGCGTCTAGCAATGAGCAGTTCTTC	CASSLASSNEQFF
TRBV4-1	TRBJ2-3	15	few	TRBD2	TGCGCCAGCAGCCAACTAGCGGGAGAGAGCGATACGCAGTATTTT	CASSQLAGESDTQYF
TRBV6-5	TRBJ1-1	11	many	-	TGTGCCAGCAAGGGCTACACTGAAGCTTTCTTT	CASKGYTEAFF
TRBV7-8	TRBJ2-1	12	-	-	TGTGCCAGCAGCCAGAGTGCTGGTGAGCAGTTCTTC	CASSQSAGEQFF
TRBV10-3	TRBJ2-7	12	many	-	TGTGCCATCGCCTTCGACAGATACGAGCAGTACTTC	CAIAFDRYEQYF
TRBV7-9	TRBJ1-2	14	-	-	TGTGCCAGCAGCCCATTGACAGGTAGAAATGGCTACACCTTC	CASSPLTGRNGYTF
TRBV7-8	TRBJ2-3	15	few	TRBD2	TGTGCCAGCAGCTTAGAATCCGGGAGGGCGGATACGCAGTATTTT	CASSLESGRADTQYF
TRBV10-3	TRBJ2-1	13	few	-	TGTGCCATTCGTAGCGGCGACTCCAATGAGCAGTTCTTC	CAIRSGDSNEQFF
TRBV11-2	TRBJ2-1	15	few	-	TGTGCCAGCAGCTTCTTAGGTCCGGCGGCTGGTGAGCAGTTCTTC	CASSFLGPAAGEQFF
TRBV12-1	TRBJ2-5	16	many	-	TGTGCCAGCAGCCCTCGCGGGACTTCCTTTCAAGAGACCCAGTACTTC	CASSPRGTSFQETQYF
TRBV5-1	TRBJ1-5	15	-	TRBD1	TGCGCCAGCAGCCCGGGACAGAGTAGCAATCAGCCCCAGCATTTT	CASSPGQSSNQPQHF
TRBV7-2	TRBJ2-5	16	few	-	TGTGCCAGCAGCTTGGGCCTCCTGGCCCTCCAAGAGACCCAGTACTTC	CASSLGLLALQETQYF
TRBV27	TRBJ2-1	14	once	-	TGTGCCAGCGGTGACCGGGAAATTAACAATGAGCAGTTCTTC	CASGDREINNEQFF
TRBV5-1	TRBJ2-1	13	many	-	TGCGCCAGCAGCTTGGCCAACAAGGATGAGCAGTTCTTC	CASSLANKDEQFF
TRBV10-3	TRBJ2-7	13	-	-	TGTGCCATCAGTGCCGAGGGCCAGAGCGAGCAGTACTTC	CAISAEGQSEQYF